This TCR beta chain is drawn from a study of vaccination and CD4 T cells after COVID-19. Study at large: Post-diagnosis, post-COVID samples were collected after a median approximately three months, ranging 35 to 161. Broader study findings: The appearance of a median approximately 84% of reactive clones in convalescent patients occurred only post-vaccination.

Treatment described: roughly 10-day PBMC culture with coronavirus spike peptide pools or control peptides (ViraFEST assay). Wells contained roughly 2.2 million PBMCs each, and these were cultured with 8 to 10 IU/ml IL-2 and around 9.6 ug/ml peptide pools. The CDR3 length is 15 residues. Germline-derived CDR1 and CDR2 are DFQATT and SNEGSKA (reference sequence). The V and J ends lost 6 bases and 7 bases respectively, with 25 bases between them. Remarks on this clonotype: No antigen is known for it.

Cultured CD4+ T-cell DNA underwent Oncomine TCR Beta short-read sequencing. The template was genomic DNA from cultured CD4+ T cells. From the PCR reads, TCRdb called clonotypes with MiXCR, one entry per CDR3 protein. The sample carries about 15,000 distinct CDR3 sequences, over 65% recorded once. This TCR derives from a human donor who had recovered from COVID-19. The chain employs TRBV20-1 and TRBJ2-7, with D perhaps matching TRBD1 or TRBD2 (8 bases each). The sample taken for sequencing was CD4+ T cells from blood, cultured in vitro. CDR3 bases: TGCAGTGCGCGGGGGCAGGGGGCGGGGGGCGGAGAGCAGTACTTC. It specifies CSARGQGAGGGEQYF.